This note documents a single T cell receptor beta chain sequence. Its antigen is undetermined. One end of the junction does not line up with germline, which may come from a read error. These data come from a study of tumor-infiltrating lymphocytes in primary liver carcinoma. Findings and limits, study-wide: The difference in top-250-clone fraction between tumors and blood was significant, favoring tumors (p = 0.039).

TCR beta cDNA was reverse-transcribed from approximately 0.45 ug of total RNA. The reaction used a constant-region primer and ProtoScript II reverse transcriptase. Libraries for TCR beta were built through three nested multiplex PCR rounds, which together made up a slightly modified ARM-PCR procedure. Each CDR3 protein is one row after TCRdb ran MiXCR on the multiplex PCR reads. The table has over 100,000 distinct CDR3 sequences, around two thirds seen once. DNA and RNA were both co-extracted from around 20-30 mg of bulk tissue that had not been sorted. The sequence was obtained from a woman aged 60 to 75 with primary liver carcinoma and hepatitis B virus infection. Sequencing used tumor-adjacent normal liver tissue.

CDR3 loop: CASSLYPGLVYGYTF. CDR3 DNA: TGTGCCAGCAGCTTATATCCAGGGCTCGTTTATGGGTACACCTTC. The gene calls are TRBV11-2 and TRBJ1-2, with TRBD1 as a possible D gene (5 bases). CDR1 is SGHAT, CDR2 FQNNGV, per germline. The CDR3 sequence is 15 residues long.